This T cell receptor beta chain was captured in a study of T cells in Graves' hyperthyroidism and ophthalmopathy. Study-level background: At the time of initial diagnosis and before any treatment, peripheral blood was collected.

The V segment lost 3 bases and the J segment 4 bases; nucleotides outside the gene matches: 9. This CDR3 contains 15 residues. CDR1 and CDR2 from the germline V gene are DFQATT and SNEGSKA (reference sequence). TCR beta CDR3 sequences were amplified from RNA transcripts. The TCR CDR3 first-round RT-PCR relied on the HTBI primer set. TCRdb re-analysed the multiplex PCR reads in MiXCR, keeping a single row per CDR3 protein. The table includes under 700,000 distinct CDR3 sequences, approximately 15% detected once. Stable Graves' hyperthyroidism denoted no ophthalmopathy progression over 18 months. The study excluded patients with uncontrolled infection, other autoimmune disease, pregnancy or lactation. This sample holds PBMCs from roughly 10 ml fresh peripheral blood. In this sample, this clonotype turned up a few times.

This receptor was taken from a woman between 18 and 29 years old with Graves' hyperthyroidism. The sample taken for sequencing was blood. This chain uses TRBV20-1 with TRBJ2-3; 8 bases agree with TRBD2. In nucleotides, the CDR3 is TGCAGTGCTAGTTCGGGCGGGAGGTCGCCAGATACGCAGTATTTT. It yields the protein CSASSGGRSPDTQYF.